The clone carrying this T cell receptor (beta chain) came up a few times. Its antigen is not known. This record comes from a study of beta chain features in type 1 diabetes. Study-level results: Sequencing of cDNA might inflate the share of cells that strongly express TCR. Shorter TCRB CDR3s, moderately but significantly so, marked every one of the four CD4+ subsets in Type 1 diabetes patients. The naive, central memory and Treg TCRB repertoires looked more alike in patients than they did in healthy donors. VDJ junctions in type 1 diabetes patients carried more deletions and fewer insertions.

All of the isolated RNA was reverse transcribed, so expressed TCRB transcripts were sequenced. The table came from immunoSEQ multiplex PCR; TCRdb's copy has only in-frame clones and leaves some out. This sample has 130,000 to 150,000 clones, with 10% to 15% found just once. Between the trimmed V and J ends, which lost 5 bases and 2 bases, there was a span of 11 bases. The CDR3 length is 14 residues. CDR1 SGHVS and CDR2 FQNEAQ come from the germline V gene. A CD45RO/CCR7/CD25/CD127/CD95/CD27 panel sorted naive, central memory, regulatory and stem cell-like memory CD4+ cells. This receptor was obtained from a man aged 18 to 29 with type 1 diabetes. Material: central memory CD4+ T cells from blood. This rearrangement joins TRBV7-8 to TRBJ2-3, with D uncertain. The CDR3 sequence: CASSPTDSTDTQYF. CDR3 in DNA: TGTGCCAGCAGCCCCACAGATTCCACAGATACGCAGTATTTT.